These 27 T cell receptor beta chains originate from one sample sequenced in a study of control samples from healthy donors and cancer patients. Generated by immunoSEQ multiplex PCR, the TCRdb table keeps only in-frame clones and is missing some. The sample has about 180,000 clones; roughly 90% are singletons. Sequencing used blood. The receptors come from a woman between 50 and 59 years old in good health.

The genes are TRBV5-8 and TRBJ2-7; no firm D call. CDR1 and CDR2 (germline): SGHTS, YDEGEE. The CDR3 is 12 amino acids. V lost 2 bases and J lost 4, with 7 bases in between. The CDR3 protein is CASSLGRYEQYF. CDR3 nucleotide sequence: TGTGCCAGCAGCTTAGGCCGTTACGAGCAGTACTTC.

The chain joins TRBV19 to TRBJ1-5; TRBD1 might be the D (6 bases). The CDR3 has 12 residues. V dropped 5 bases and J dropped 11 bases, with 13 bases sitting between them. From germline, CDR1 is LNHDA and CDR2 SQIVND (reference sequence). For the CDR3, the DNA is TGTGCCAGTAGTTCAGTGCCAGGGGCCCAGCATTTT. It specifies CASSSVPGAQHF.

The CDR3 DNA reads TGCGCCAGCAGCCACCCCGGGACTAGCGGGGATAATGAGCAGTTCTTC. It is translated as CASSHPGTSGDNEQFF. The chain uses TRBV4-1 and TRBJ2-1; 13 bases are a match to TRBD2. V was clipped by 3 bases and J by 7 bases; unmatched bases: 6. The CDR3 has 16 residues. Per germline, CDR1 MGHRA and CDR2 YSYEKL.

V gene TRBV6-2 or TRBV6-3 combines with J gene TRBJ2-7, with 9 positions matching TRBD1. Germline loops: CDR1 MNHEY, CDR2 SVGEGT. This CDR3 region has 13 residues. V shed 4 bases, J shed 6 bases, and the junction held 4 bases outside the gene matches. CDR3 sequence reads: CASSWRQGVEQYF. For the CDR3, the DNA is TGTGCCAGCAGTTGGAGACAGGGGGTCGAGCAGTACTTC.

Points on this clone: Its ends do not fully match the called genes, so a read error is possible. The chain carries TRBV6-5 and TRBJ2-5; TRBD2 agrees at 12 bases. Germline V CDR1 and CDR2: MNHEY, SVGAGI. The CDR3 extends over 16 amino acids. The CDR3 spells CARSYGLAGGQKTQYF. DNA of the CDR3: TGTGCCCGCAGTTACGGGCTAGCGGGGGGGCAGAAGACCCAGTACTTC.

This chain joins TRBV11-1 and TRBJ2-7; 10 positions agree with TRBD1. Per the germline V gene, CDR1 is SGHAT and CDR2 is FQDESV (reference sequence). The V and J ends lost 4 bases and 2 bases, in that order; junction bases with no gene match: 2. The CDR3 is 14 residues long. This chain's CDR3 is CASSSGQGTYEQYF. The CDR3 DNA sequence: TGTGCCAGCAGCTCGGGACAGGGGACCTACGAGCAGTACTTC. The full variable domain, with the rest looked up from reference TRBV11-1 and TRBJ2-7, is EAEVAQSPRYKITEKSQAVAFWCDPISGHATLYWYRQILGQGPELLVQFQDESVVDDSQLPKDRFSAERLKGVDSTLKIQPAELGDSAMYLCASSSGQGTYEQYFGPGTRLTVT.

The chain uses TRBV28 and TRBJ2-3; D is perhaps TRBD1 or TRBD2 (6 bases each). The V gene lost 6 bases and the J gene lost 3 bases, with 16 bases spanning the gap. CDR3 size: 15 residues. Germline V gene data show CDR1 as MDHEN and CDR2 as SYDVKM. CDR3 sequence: CASSDWGAKTDTQYF. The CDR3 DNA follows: TGTGCCAGCAGCGATTGGGGGGCTAAAACAGATACGCAGTATTTT.

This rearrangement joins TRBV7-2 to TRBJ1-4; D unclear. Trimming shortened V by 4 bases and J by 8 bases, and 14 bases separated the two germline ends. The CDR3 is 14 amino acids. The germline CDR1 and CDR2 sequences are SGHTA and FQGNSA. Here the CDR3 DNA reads TGTGCCAGCAGCTCCCACGCCAGTAAGGAAAAACTGTTTTTT. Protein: CASSSHASKEKLFF.

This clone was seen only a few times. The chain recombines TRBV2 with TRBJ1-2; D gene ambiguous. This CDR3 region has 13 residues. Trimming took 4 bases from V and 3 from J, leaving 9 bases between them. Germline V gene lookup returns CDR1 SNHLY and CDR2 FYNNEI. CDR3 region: CASSVIRDYGYTF. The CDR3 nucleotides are TGTGCCAGCAGTGTAATCCGGGACTATGGCTACACCTTC. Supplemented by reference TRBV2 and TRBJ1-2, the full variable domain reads EPEVTQTPSHQVTQMGQEVILRCVPISNHLYFYWYRQILGQKVEFLVSFYNNEISEKSEIFDDQFSVERPDGSNFTLKIRSTKLEDSAMYFCASSVIRDYGYTFGSGTRLTVV.

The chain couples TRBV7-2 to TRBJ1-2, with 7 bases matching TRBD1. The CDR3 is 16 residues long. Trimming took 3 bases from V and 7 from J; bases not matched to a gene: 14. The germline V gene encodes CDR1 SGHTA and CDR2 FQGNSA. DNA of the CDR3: TGTGCCAGCAGCTTGGCCCTTTCTCGAGGGGGCGGTGGCTACACCTTC. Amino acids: CASSLALSRGGGGYTF. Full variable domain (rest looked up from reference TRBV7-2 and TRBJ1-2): GAGVSQSPSNKVTEKGKDVELRCDPISGHTALYWYRQSLGQGLEFLIYFQGNSAPDKSGLPSDRFSAERTGGSVSTLTIQRTQQEDSAVYLCASSLALSRGGGGYTFGSGTRLTVV.

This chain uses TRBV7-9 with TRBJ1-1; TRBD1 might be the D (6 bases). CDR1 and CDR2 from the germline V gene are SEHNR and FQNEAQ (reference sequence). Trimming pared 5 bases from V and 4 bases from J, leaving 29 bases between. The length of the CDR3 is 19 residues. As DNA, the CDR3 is TGTGCCAGCAGCACATCCGATCCGGGACACTCCCTCGGGGGCACTGAAGCTTTCTTT. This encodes CASSTSDPGHSLGGTEAFF.

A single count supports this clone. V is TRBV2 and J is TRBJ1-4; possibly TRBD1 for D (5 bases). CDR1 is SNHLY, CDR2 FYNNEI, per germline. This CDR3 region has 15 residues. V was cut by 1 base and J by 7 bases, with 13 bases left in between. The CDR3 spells CASSEGILGGEKLFF. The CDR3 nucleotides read TGTGCCAGCAGTGAAGGGATTCTTGGGGGTGAAAAACTGTTTTTT. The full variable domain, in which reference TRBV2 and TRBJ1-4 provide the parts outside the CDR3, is EPEVTQTPSHQVTQMGQEVILRCVPISNHLYFYWYRQILGQKVEFLVSFYNNEISEKSEIFDDQFSVERPDGSNFTLKIRSTKLEDSAMYFCASSEGILGGEKLFFGSGTQLSVL.

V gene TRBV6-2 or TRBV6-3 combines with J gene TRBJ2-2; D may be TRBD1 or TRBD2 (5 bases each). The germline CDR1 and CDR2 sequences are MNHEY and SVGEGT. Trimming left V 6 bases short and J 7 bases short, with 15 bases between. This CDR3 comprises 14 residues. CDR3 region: CASSPTGAHGELFF. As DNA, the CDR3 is TGTGCCAGCAGCCCAACCGGGGCGCACGGGGAGCTGTTTTTT.

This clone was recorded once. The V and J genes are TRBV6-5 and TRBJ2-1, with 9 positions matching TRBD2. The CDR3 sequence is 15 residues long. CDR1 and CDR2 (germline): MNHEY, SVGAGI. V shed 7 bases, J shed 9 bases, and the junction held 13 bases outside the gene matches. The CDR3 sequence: CASIRREGLVSEQFF. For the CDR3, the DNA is TGTGCCAGCATAAGGCGGGAGGGCCTGGTTTCTGAGCAGTTCTTC.

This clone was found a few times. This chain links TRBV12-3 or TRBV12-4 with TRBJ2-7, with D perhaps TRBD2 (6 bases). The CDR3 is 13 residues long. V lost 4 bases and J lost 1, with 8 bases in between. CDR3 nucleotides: TGTGCCAGCAGTTGGGGAGGATCCTACGAGCAGTACTTC. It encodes CASSWGGSYEQYF.

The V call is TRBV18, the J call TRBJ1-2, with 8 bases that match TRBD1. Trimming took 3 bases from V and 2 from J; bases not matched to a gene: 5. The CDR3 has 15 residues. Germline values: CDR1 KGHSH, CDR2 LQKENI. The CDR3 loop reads CASSPGQGANYGYTF. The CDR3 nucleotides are TGTGCCAGCTCACCTGGCCAGGGGGCGAACTATGGCTACACCTTC.

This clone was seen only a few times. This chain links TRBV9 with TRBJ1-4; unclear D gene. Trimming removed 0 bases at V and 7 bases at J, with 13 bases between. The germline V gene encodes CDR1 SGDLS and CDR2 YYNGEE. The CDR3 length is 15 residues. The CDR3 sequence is CASSVDGGMSEKLFF. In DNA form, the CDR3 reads TGTGCCAGCAGCGTAGATGGTGGAATGAGTGAAAAACTGTTTTTT.

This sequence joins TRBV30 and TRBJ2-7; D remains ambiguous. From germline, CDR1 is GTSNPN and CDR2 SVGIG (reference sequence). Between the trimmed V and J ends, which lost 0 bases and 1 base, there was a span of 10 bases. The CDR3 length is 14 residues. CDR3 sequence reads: CAWSVLGPSYEQYF. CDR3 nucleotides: TGTGCCTGGAGTGTACTCGGCCCTTCCTACGAGCAGTACTTC.

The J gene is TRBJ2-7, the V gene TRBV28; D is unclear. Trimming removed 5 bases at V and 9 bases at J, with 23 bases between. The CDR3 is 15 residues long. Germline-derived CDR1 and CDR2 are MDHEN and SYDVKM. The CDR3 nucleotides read TGTGCCAGCAGTACCCCCCCGGCATATCTACGAGTGCAGTACTTC. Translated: CASSTPPAYLRVQYF.

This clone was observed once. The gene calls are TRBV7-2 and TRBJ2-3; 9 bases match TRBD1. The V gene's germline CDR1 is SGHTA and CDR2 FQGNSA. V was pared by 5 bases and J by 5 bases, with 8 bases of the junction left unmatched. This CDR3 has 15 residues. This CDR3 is CASSTAGQGRDTQYF. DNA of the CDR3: TGTGCCAGCAGCACGGCGGGACAGGGCAGAGATACGCAGTATTTT.

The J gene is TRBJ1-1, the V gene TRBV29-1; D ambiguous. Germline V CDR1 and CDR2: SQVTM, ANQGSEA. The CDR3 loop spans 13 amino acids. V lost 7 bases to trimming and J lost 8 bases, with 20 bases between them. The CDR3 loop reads CSATIGPRREAFF. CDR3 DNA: TGCAGCGCTACCATCGGGCCCAGAAGGGAAGCTTTCTTT.

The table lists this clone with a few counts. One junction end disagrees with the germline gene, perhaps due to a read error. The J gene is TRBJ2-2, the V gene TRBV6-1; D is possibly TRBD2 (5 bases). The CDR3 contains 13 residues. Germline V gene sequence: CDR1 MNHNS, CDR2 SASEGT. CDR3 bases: TGTGCCAGCAGGGAAGCGGCAGCCGGGGAGCTGTTTTTT. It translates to CASREAAAGELFF.

The CDR3 loop is CASSRGRGGETQYF. The CDR3, as DNA: TGTGCCAGCAGCCGAGGCCGGGGCGGGGAGACCCAGTACTTC. This sequence joins TRBV7-8 and TRBJ2-5, with D tentatively TRBD1 or TRBD2 (5 bases each). CDR1 is SGHVS and CDR2 is FQNEAQ in the germline V gene. CDR3 length: 14 amino acids. The germline V and J ends were trimmed by 5 bases and 5 bases, with 15 bases remaining between them.

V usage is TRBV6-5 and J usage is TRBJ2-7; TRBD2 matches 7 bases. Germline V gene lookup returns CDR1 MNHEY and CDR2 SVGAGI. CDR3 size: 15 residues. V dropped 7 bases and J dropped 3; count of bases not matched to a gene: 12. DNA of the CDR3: TGTGCCAGCACCCTTGTAGCGGGCGCTGACTACGAGCAGTACTTC. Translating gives CASTLVAGADYEQYF.

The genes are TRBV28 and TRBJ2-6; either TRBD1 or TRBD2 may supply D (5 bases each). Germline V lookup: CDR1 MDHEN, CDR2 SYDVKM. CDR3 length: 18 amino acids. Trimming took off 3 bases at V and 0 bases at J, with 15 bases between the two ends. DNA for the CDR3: TGTGCCAGCAGTTTCCGGGCCCCGGGACGCTCTGGGGCCAACGTCCTGACTTTC. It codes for CASSFRAPGRSGANVLTF.

CDR3 region: CASGRGEGANVLTF. The CDR3 DNA reads as TGTGCCAGTGGGAGGGGGGAAGGGGCCAACGTCCTGACTTTC. The chain couples TRBV19 to TRBJ2-6; D perhaps matches TRBD2 (7 bases). The length of the CDR3 is 14 residues. The V end was cut by 8 bases, the J end by 4 bases, with 12 bases between. CDR1 is LNHDA and CDR2 is SQIVND in the germline V gene (reference sequence). The whole variable domain, remainder taken from reference TRBV19 and TRBJ2-6, is DGGITQSPKYLFRKEGQNVTLSCEQNLNHDAMYWYRQDPGQGLRLIYYSQIVNDFQKGDIAEGYSVSREKKESFPLTVTSAQKNPTAFYLCASGRGEGANVLTFGAGSRLTVL.

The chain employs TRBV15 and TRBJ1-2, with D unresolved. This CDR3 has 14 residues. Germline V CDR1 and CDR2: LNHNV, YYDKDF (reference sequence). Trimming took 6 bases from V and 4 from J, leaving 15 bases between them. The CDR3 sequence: CATSPTDVGYGYTF. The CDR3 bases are TGTGCCACCAGTCCGACGGACGTGGGCTATGGCTACACCTTC.